This T cell receptor beta chain was profiled in a study of identical twins. Study conclusions and caveats: Surplus twin overlap in beta out-of-frame sequences was less pronounced. The same donors were not followed; conclusions instead depended on cross-sectional statistical analysis.

Only a few counts were recorded for this clonotype. Its target is not known. Donors uniformly comprised healthy Caucasians. One entry per CDR3 protein results from TCRdb running MiXCR on the 5' RACE reads. The top ten hold 1.5% to 2% of the sample, which has about 890,000 distinct CDR3 sequences, 9% to 15% seen once. The CDR3 is 15 amino acids. Germline CDR1 MDHEN, CDR2 SYDVKM. Trimming removed 4 bases from V and 7 bases from J, with 20 bases in between. The sample was also linked to a second study, of yellow fever vaccine responses in identical twins.

Sample: PBMCs. The chain carries TRBV28 and TRBJ2-7; possible D gene TRBD2, 6 bases. The clonotype originates from a woman aged 18-35 years in good health. CDR3 protein: CASSSPALVGGEQYF. Here the CDR3 DNA reads TGTGCCAGCAGTTCCCCGGCACTAGTCGGGGGAGAGCAGTACTTC.